The 10 T cell receptor beta chains below were found in one sample sequenced in a study of early T cells in non-severe SARS-CoV-2 infection (dated by TCRdb to about 2021). The library was prepared using 5' RACE. Sequencing was performed on a NextSeq 500. TCRdb reprocessed the public reads (quality trimming at Q25 with fastp, clone calling with MiXCR) and kept in-frame beta chains. Each entry merges the rows of one CDR3 protein and shows their most common DNA and genes. The sample records 70,000 to 85,000 distinct CDR3 sequences, roughly 13% of which are singletons. The top ten constitute approximately 6% of the sample. Material: whole blood. These receptor sequences come from an adult who was a healthcare worker with PCR-confirmed SARS-CoV-2 infection or an uninfected control (not recorded which).

This clonotype was recorded many times. The J gene is TRBJ1-1, the V gene TRBV29-1; unclear D gene. CDR3 length: 14 amino acids. CDR1 and CDR2 (germline): SQVTM, ANQGSEA. Between the trimmed V and J ends, which lost 6 bases and 1 base, there was a span of 15 bases. The CDR3, as DNA: TGCAGCGTCCGCTATGTATACGGGAACACTGAAGCTTTCTTT. Translating gives CSVRYVYGNTEAFF.

This rearrangement joins TRBV18 to TRBJ1-1; D not certain. Looked up from germline, CDR1 is KGHSH and CDR2 is LQKENI. This CDR3 contains 14 residues. The ends were cut back, 0 bases at V and 1 base at J, with 6 bases in the middle. CDR3 protein: CASSPPNGNTEAFF. Written as DNA, the CDR3 is TGTGCCAGCTCACCACCAAACGGGAACACTGAAGCTTTCTTT.

The V call is TRBV9, the J call TRBJ2-3, with a possible D match to TRBD2 (5 bases). V lost 4 bases and J 3 bases, leaving 12 bases between the germline ends. Per the germline V gene, CDR1 is SGDLS and CDR2 is YYNGEE. The CDR3 contains 14 residues. CDR3 in amino acids: CASSPVRETDTQYF. Here the CDR3 DNA reads TGTGCCAGCAGCCCCGTAAGGGAGACAGATACGCAGTATTTT.

The chain is built from TRBV29-1 and TRBJ2-5; D is possibly TRBD1 or TRBD2 (5 bases each). V was clipped by 3 bases and J by 3 bases, with 11 bases between them. This CDR3 contains 13 residues. Germline-derived CDR1 and CDR2 are SQVTM and ANQGSEA. CDR3 DNA sequence: TGCAGCGTTGATGGGGGTGGCGAAGAGACCCAGTACTTC. It specifies CSVDGGGEETQYF.

This clonotype was observed a few times. The V call is TRBV7-8, the J call TRBJ2-2; D not resolved. Germline V gene data show CDR1 as SGHVS and CDR2 as FQNEAQ. The CDR3 is 18 amino acids. Trimming took 2 bases from V and 2 from J, leaving 18 bases between them. CDR3 amino acids: CASSLTSADRQNTGELFF. In DNA, the CDR3 is TGTGCCAGCAGCTTAACGTCGGCCGATCGCCAAAACACCGGGGAGCTGTTTTTT.

This rearrangement joins TRBV7-2 to TRBJ1-4; D perhaps matches TRBD1 (5 bases). The CDR3 contains 13 residues. In germline, CDR1 is SGHTA, CDR2 FQGNSA. Trimming shortened V by 4 bases and J by 8 bases, and 11 bases separated the two germline ends. The CDR3 protein is CASSSTGTEKLFF. CDR3 nucleotides: TGTGCCAGCAGCTCTACAGGAACGGAAAAACTGTTTTTT.

The CDR3 is CASSRHGPVTYEQYF. The CDR3 nucleotides read TGTGCCAGCAGTAGGCACGGCCCGGTGACCTACGAGCAGTACTTC. V is TRBV28 and J is TRBJ2-7, with D hard to call. CDR3 length: 15 residues. Germline V gene lookup returns CDR1 MDHEN and CDR2 SYDVKM. Trimming removed 5 bases at V and 2 bases at J, with 16 bases between.

In this sample, this clonotype turned up once. The CDR3 reads CASSMLAAREKLFF. The CDR3 DNA follows: TGTGCCAGCAGTATGTTAGCCGCCAGGGAAAAACTGTTTTTT. The chain carries TRBV28 and TRBJ1-4, with unresolved D. The CDR3 has 14 residues. V was shortened by 5 bases and J by 8 bases, with 15 bases between the two germline ends. CDR1 and CDR2 from the germline V gene are MDHEN and SYDVKM. The full variable domain, with the rest looked up from reference TRBV28 and TRBJ1-4, is DVKVTQSSRYLVKRTGEKVFLECVQDMDHENMFWYRQDPGLGLRLIYFSYDVKMKEKGDIPEGYSVSREKKERFSLILESASTNQTSMYLCASSMLAAREKLFFGSGTQLSVL.

This clonotype was counted a few times. The chain links TRBV20-1 to TRBJ2-3, with D tentatively TRBD1 (6 bases). Germline loops: CDR1 DFQATT, CDR2 SNEGSKA (reference sequence). V was clipped by 6 bases and J by 4 bases, with 26 bases between them. The CDR3 runs to 17 residues. The CDR3 DNA reads TGCAGTGCCGAGGGGGTTCATAGGGGTGTTTCGGCAGATACGCAGTATTTT. Its protein is CSAEGVHRGVSADTQYF.

The chain links TRBV5-4 to TRBJ2-1; TRBD1 matches 9 bases. Looked up from germline, CDR1 is SGHNT and CDR2 is YYREEE (reference sequence). Unmatched junction bases numbered 4, after V lost 3 bases and J lost 6 bases. CDR3 length equals 14 residues. CDR3 sequence: CASSSSTGGNEQFF. The DNA for the CDR3 is TGTGCCAGCAGCTCATCGACAGGGGGCAATGAGCAGTTCTTC.